The rows below give T cell receptor beta chains drawn from one sample of a study of CD8 T cells in ankylosing spondylitis. MiXCR, applied by TCRdb to the 5' RACE reads, yields one record per CDR3 protein. The sample holds about 350,000 distinct CDR3 sequences, roughly 20% seen once. Sequenced material: blood, either unsorted or a sorted T cell fraction (not recorded which). These receptors came from a male donor with ankylosing spondylitis or in good health (not recorded which). CDR3s include the opening cysteine and the closing phenylalanine or tryptophan. The D gene is left open where the match is weak. Some rows have no size entry. The others give once, few or many, or a class for an expanded clone.

>14|TRBV6-1|.|.|TRBJ2-7
TGTGCCAGCAGGCACCGAGACAGGCCCTACGAGCAGTACTTC
CASRHRDRPYEQYF
>15|TRBV6-1|.|TRBD1|TRBJ2-2
TGTGCCAGCCCCGAGGGGACAGAGAACACCGGGGAGCTGTTTTTT
CASPEGTENTGELFF
>17|TRBV4-1|.|.|TRBJ2-2
TGCGCCAGCAGCCAGCCCGCGGGACCGTTGAACACCGGGGAGCTGTTTTTT
CASSQPAGPLNTGELFF
>16|TRBV28|many|TRBD2|TRBJ2-5
TGTGCCAGCAGTTTGCTTAGCGGGGCGAACCAAGAGACCCAGTACTTC
CASSLLSGANQETQYF
>11|TRBV11-2|.|.|TRBJ2-7
TGTGCCAGCGGACTAATTTACGAGCAGTACTTC
CASGLIYEQYF
>15|TRBV6-2/TRBV6-3|few|TRBD1|TRBJ2-7
TGTGCCAGCAGTTACTCGGGACAGGAGCAAAACAGGGAGTACTTC
CASSYSGQEQNREYF
>14|TRBV5-1|.|.|TRBJ1-5
TGCGCCAGCAGCTTGGAGGGTGTCAATCAGCCCCAGCATTTT
CASSLEGVNQPQHF
>17|TRBV7-2|few|TRBD2|TRBJ2-1
TGTGCCAGCAGCTTGCCTAGACTAGCGGGGACCAACAATGAGCAGTTCTTC
CASSLPRLAGTNNEQFF
>14|TRBV7-8|few|.|TRBJ1-5
TGTGCCAGCAGCTTAGGGACCGAAGATAGGCCCCAGCATTTT
CASSLGTEDRPQHF
>13|TRBV12-3/TRBV12-4|.|.|TRBJ2-3
TGTGCCAGCAGTTCGATAGGGGCAGATACGCAGTATTTT
CASSSIGADTQYF
>12|TRBV12-5|.|.|TRBJ2-1
TGTGCTAGTGGTTCGCAGTTCAATGAGCAGTTCTTC
CASGSQFNEQFF
>16|TRBV7-9|few|TRBD1|TRBJ2-7
TGTGCCAGCTCCGGTGACCAGGGGGCCACATGGTACGAGCAGTACTTC
CASSGDQGATWYEQYF
>15|TRBV4-1|few|.|TRBJ1-2
TGCGCCAGCAGCCAAGACGGTTTTAGAGTAGATGGCTACACCTTC
CASSQDGFRVDGYTF
>22|TRBV6-4|.|TRBD1|TRBJ2-1
TGTGCCAGCAGTCCCCCGGGACAGGGGGCTTCGGTTGTCACCGACGAGTTGAATGAGCAGTTCTTC
CASSPPGQGASVVTDELNEQFF
>18|TRBV6-2/TRBV6-3|.|.|TRBJ2-3
TGTGCCAGCAGTTACCTCATTAGTGGGCCGGAGCACACAGATACGCAGTATTTT
CASSYLISGPEHTDTQYF
>18|TRBV12-3/TRBV12-4|few|TRBD2|TRBJ2-1
TGTGCCAGCAGTTTATACCCCGAACTAGCGGGGTCTTACAATGAGCAGTTCTTC
CASSLYPELAGSYNEQFF
>13|TRBV19|few|.|TRBJ2-1
TGTGCCAGTAGTATTTCCGGCTACAATGAGCAGTTCTTC
CASSISGYNEQFF
>14|TRBV7-9|few|TRBD1|TRBJ2-5
TGTGCCAGCAGCCACACAGGGGTTCAAGAGACCCAGTACTTC
CASSHTGVQETQYF
>14|TRBV27|.|.|TRBJ2-7
TGTGCCAGCAGTCCAGGGACCTTATACTACGAGCAGTACTTC
CASSPGTLYYEQYF
>13|TRBV29-1|few|.|TRBJ1-2
TGCAGCGTTGTCCGGCAGACCGACTATGGCTACACCTTC
CSVVRQTDYGYTF
>13|TRBV12-3/TRBV12-4|once|.|TRBJ2-1
TGTGCCAGCAGTTTAGACCTAGGGAATGAGCAGTTCTTC
CASSLDLGNEQFF
>13|TRBV7-9|.|.|TRBJ2-7
TGTGCCAGCAGCCCCAGCCCCCACTACGAGCAGTACTTC
CASSPSPHYEQYF
>16|TRBV6-2/TRBV6-3|.|TRBD2|TRBJ2-1
TGTGCCAGCAGCTTGACTAGCGGGGGGCTTTACAATGAGCAGTTCTTC
CASSLTSGGLYNEQFF
>12|TRBV29-1|few|.|TRBJ2-1
TGCAGCGTGGTCGGGCTAGTCAATGAGCAGTTCTTC
CSVVGLVNEQFF
>12|TRBV6-6|few|TRBD1|TRBJ1-1
TGTGCCAGTAACAGGGGGCGCGGGGAAGCTTTCTTT
CASNRGRGEAFF
>14|TRBV7-8|.|.|TRBJ2-2
TGTGCCAGCAGCCCATGGGGTAGCACCGGGGAGCTGTTTTTT
CASSPWGSTGELFF
>15|TRBV12-3/TRBV12-4|.|.|TRBJ2-5
TGTGCCAGCAGCCACCAGTGGCTCATACAAGAGACCCAGTACTTC
CASSHQWLIQETQYF
>13|TRBV29-1|.|TRBD1|TRBJ2-3
TGCAGCGCGTCAACAGGGGAGTCGGATACGCAGTATTTT
CSASTGESDTQYF
>12|TRBV12-3/TRBV12-4|few|.|TRBJ1-1
TGTGCCAGCAGTTTCTTCGGGAGGGAAGCTTTCTTT
CASSFFGREAFF
>18|TRBV6-2/TRBV6-3|few|TRBD1|TRBJ2-6
TGTGCCAGCAGTTACTCGGCAGGGGGCTACTTTGGGGCCAACGTCCTGACTTTC
CASSYSAGGYFGANVLTF
>15|TRBV4-1|.|.|TRBJ2-5
TGCGCCAGCAGCCAAGACGACGGGTGGCAAGAGACCCAGTACTTC
CASSQDDGWQETQYF
>17|TRBV7-9|.|TRBD2|TRBJ2-3
TGTGCCAGCAGCTTTGCGGGTGGACTAGCGAGCACAGATACGCAGTATTTT
CASSFAGGLASTDTQYF
>14|TRBV7-2|.|.|TRBJ2-7
TGTGCCAGCAGCTTAGTTCGGGACCACTACGAGCAGTACTTC
CASSLVRDHYEQYF
>15|TRBV7-9|.|.|TRBJ2-5
TGTGCCAGCAGCTTACCCGCGACAGCGCGAGAGACCCAGTACTTC
CASSLPATARETQYF
>15|TRBV20-1|.|.|TRBJ2-1
TGCAGTGCAACCGCGTTAGGAGGTATGGTCAATGAGCAGTTCTTC
CSATALGGMVNEQFF
>13|TRBV29-1|.|TRBD1|TRBJ2-7
TGCAGCGTTGGGAGACAGGGCCCCCTCGAGCAGTACTTC
CSVGRQGPLEQYF
>13|TRBV7-9|few|.|TRBJ2-7
TGTGCCAGCTCGGGGCAGGTGGGATACGAGCAGTACTTC
CASSGQVGYEQYF
>13|TRBV2|few|.|TRBJ2-3
TGTGCCGGAGGGGGGGGGACCACAGATACGCAGTATTTT
CAGGGGTTDTQYF
>17|TRBV5-1|.|.|TRBJ2-7
TGCGCCAGCAGCGGCCTACCAGACAGGACGTTGACCTACGAGCAGTACTTC
CASSGLPDRTLTYEQYF
>14|TRBV12-3/TRBV12-4|few|TRBD2|TRBJ2-1
TGTGCCAGCAGTCAACTAGCGGTAGATAATGAGCAGTTCTTC
CASSQLAVDNEQFF
>11|TRBV29-1|.|.|TRBJ2-7
TGCAGCGTTGCTAGAAACTACGAGCAGTACTTC
CSVARNYEQYF
>15|TRBV4-1|.|TRBD2|TRBJ2-7
TGCGCCAGCAGCCAAGGGGGTAGCGGGCCCTACGAGCAGTACTTC
CASSQGGSGPYEQYF
>17|TRBV5-1|.|.|TRBJ2-3
TGCGCCAGCAGCCCAATCTACGGGACATCCGTCGAAGATACGCAGTATTTT
CASSPIYGTSVEDTQYF
>16|TRBV5-6|.|TRBD1|TRBJ1-4
TGTGCCAGCACCTCTGGGACAGGGGGCCGGAATGAAAAACTGTTTTTT
CASTSGTGGRNEKLFF
>14|TRBV29-1|.|.|TRBJ2-6
TGCAGCGTTGTTCAGGGTTCTGGGGCCAACGTCCTGACTTTC
CSVVQGSGANVLTF
>13|TRBV20-1|.|.|TRBJ2-3
TGCAGTGCTAGAGCAGGACGCACAGATACGCAGTATTTT
CSARAGRTDTQYF
>16|TRBV10-3|.|TRBD2|TRBJ2-1
TGTGCCATTACCGGGACTAGCGGGGGGGCCGTTGATGAGCAGTTCTTC
CAITGTSGGAVDEQFF
>14|TRBV9|many|TRBD2|TRBJ2-5
TGTGCCAGCAGCGTATTCGGGGGGGAAGAGACCCAGTACTTC
CASSVFGGEETQYF
>15|TRBV5-6|once|TRBD1|TRBJ2-7
TGTGCCAGCAACTTTCTCACAGGGGCTGGCTACGAGCAGTACTTC
CASNFLTGAGYEQYF
>16|TRBV12-3/TRBV12-4|few|.|TRBJ1-4
TGTGCCAGCAGTTTAGGCAGGGACGCAACTAATGAAAAACTGTTTTTT
CASSLGRDATNEKLFF
>13|TRBV5-1|.|.|TRBJ2-1
TGCGCCAGCAAAGAGGGGACCTACAATGAGCAGTTCTTC
CASKEGTYNEQFF
>15|TRBV2|.|TRBD1|TRBJ2-5
TGTGCCAGCAGTGGGCAGGGGGCAGCTGGTGAGACCCAGTACTTC
CASSGQGAAGETQYF
>15|TRBV7-9|.|.|TRBJ2-7
TGTGCCAGCAGCTTAGGGGCGTTGAACTCCTACGAGCAGTACTTC
CASSLGALNSYEQYF
>14|TRBV14|.|.|TRBJ2-5
TGTGCCAGCAGCCCATGGGCAGGGTACGAGACCCAGTACTTC
CASSPWAGYETQYF
>13|TRBV29-1|.|.|TRBJ2-2
TGCAGCGTTTCCGGGGAATCGGCCGGGGAGCTGTTTTTT
CSVSGESAGELFF